This T cell receptor (beta chain) emerged from a study of blood T cell repertoires in COVID-19. Germline CDR1 MNHEY, CDR2 SVGAGI. This CDR3 contains 13 residues. With 7 bases clipped from V and 9 bases from J, the junction kept 8 bases outside the gene matches. Libraries were prepared by immunoSEQ multiplex PCR; TCRdb keeps only in-frame clonotypes and omits some of them. The profile shows approximately 190,000 clones, more than 85% of them singletons. The sequence was collected from a woman between 40 and 50 years old in a cohort exposed to, infected with or recovered from COVID-19 (not recorded which). The genes are TRBV6-5 and TRBJ1-1; 10 bases fit TRBD1. The sequenced sample was PBMCs or T cells enriched from blood (not recorded which). Here the CDR3 reads CASTEGQGGKAFF. In DNA form, the CDR3 reads TGTGCCAGCACCGAAGGACAGGGGGGTAAAGCTTTCTTT.